The 6 T cell receptor beta chains presented below share a single source sample, sequenced in a study of blood T cells in healthy people across ages. A J-beta primer mix and a sample-barcoded 5' primer were used in a second PCR of about 7 to 12 cycles. TCRdb processed the 5' RACE reads anew with MiXCR; each CDR3 protein has one entry. There are around 900,000 distinct CDR3 sequences in the sample; just over 50% occur only once, and about a fifth lies in the top ten. Sequencing used blood. The source of these receptors is a woman aged 60-75 years in good health.

Points on this clonotype: Relative to the germline gene, one junction end is altered; a read error may explain this. The rearrangement joins TRBV4-3 to TRBJ2-5, with D hard to call. The CDR3 loop spans 14 amino acids. The V gene's germline CDR1 is LGHNA and CDR2 YSLEER. The CDR3 DNA sequence: TGCGCCGGCAGCCAAGATCGGCTATCCTCGGCCCAGTACTTC. Amino acid sequence: CAGSQDRLSSAQYF.

V is TRBV4-2 and J is TRBJ2-3; a possible D gene is TRBD2 (6 bases). The V gene's germline CDR1 is LGHNA and CDR2 YNFKEQ. The CDR3 has 17 amino acids. Trimming shortened V by 2 bases and J by 6 bases, and 21 bases separated the two germline ends. CDR3 protein: CASSQSPLAPPTDTQYF. The CDR3 nucleotides read TGTGCCAGCAGCCAAAGCCCCCTAGCGCCGCCGACGGATACGCAGTATTTT.

This clonotype was observed a few times. J is TRBJ2-7 and V is TRBV5-1, with 7 bases lining up with TRBD2. Matching the DNA end better, TRBJ2-5 makes the J call doubtful. The germline V gene encodes CDR1 SGHRS and CDR2 YFSETQ. The CDR3 loop spans 15 amino acids. CDR3 sequence: CASSSGGSRQETQYF. The CDR3 DNA follows: TGCGCCAGCAGCTCCGGCGGGAGCAGACAAGAGACCCAGTACTTC.

About this clonotype: This is likely a read error, given that the CDR3 carries no conserved phenylalanine or tryptophan at its end. The V and J genes are TRBV9 and TRBJ2-3; possible D gene TRBD1, 5 bases. The V end was cut by 4 bases, the J end by 2 bases, with 17 bases between. The CDR3 has 16 residues. The V gene's germline CDR1 is SGDLS and CDR2 YYNGEE. The CDR3 sequence is CASSPRTTLATDTQYL. The CDR3 region has the DNA TGTGCCAGCAGCCCTCGGACAACTCTTGCCACAGATACGCAGTATTTG.

J is TRBJ2-5 and V is TRBV20-1, with 8 bases matching TRBD2. Germline trimming cut 2 bases from V and 4 bases from J; bases unmatched to any gene: 6. The germline V gene has CDR1 DFQATT and CDR2 SNEGSKA (reference sequence). The CDR3 has 14 residues. CDR3 in DNA: TGCAGTGCTAGAACGGGACTAGGAAGAGAGACCCAGTACTTC. Amino acids: CSARTGLGRETQYF.

The gene calls are TRBV7-9 and TRBJ1-3; D is unclear. Per the germline V gene, CDR1 is SEHNR and CDR2 is FQNEAQ (reference sequence). V was clipped by 4 bases and J by 4 bases, with 17 bases between them. The CDR3 covers 16 residues. CDR3 coding DNA: TGTGCCAGCAGCTCCTGGTTGTACGACCGAGGAAACACCATATATTTT. This translates into CASSSWLYDRGNTIYF.